This passage covers 5 T cell receptor beta chains from one sample sequenced in a study of T cells after yellow fever vaccination. TCRdb fed the 5' RACE reads into MiXCR, producing one record per CDR3 protein. The table lists just under 600,000 distinct CDR3 sequences, roughly 14% of them singletons. Sequences were derived from PBMCs, sampled on the day of the yellow fever booster vaccination. The source of these receptors is a man aged 30 to 39 who received the YFV17D yellow fever vaccine.

At least ten counts were recorded for this clonotype. J is TRBJ2-5 and V is TRBV5-1; no firm D call. Germline V lookup: CDR1 SGHRS, CDR2 YFSETQ. With 1 base removed from V and 1 base from J, the gap between germline ends came to 5 bases. The CDR3 is made up of 13 amino acids. CDR3 loop: CASSLQIQETQYF. The DNA of the CDR3 is TGCGCCAGCAGCTTGCAGATCCAAGAGACCCAGTACTTC.

This clonotype was seen just once. This chain joins TRBV11-2 and TRBJ2-1, with D perhaps matching TRBD2 (7 bases). The CDR3 covers 18 residues. V lost 5 bases, J lost 5 bases, and 25 bases lay in between. Germline-derived CDR1 and CDR2 are SGHAT and FQNNGV. The CDR3 DNA sequence: TGTGCCAGCAGCCCCGTTCTTGGGGGAGGGGGGCGTAACAATGAGCAGTTCTTC. Its translation is CASSPVLGGGGRNNEQFF.

This clonotype was seen only a few times. The gene calls are TRBV5-8 and TRBJ2-4, with a possible D match to TRBD1 (6 bases). The CDR3 is 17 residues long. Per the germline V gene, CDR1 is SGHTS and CDR2 is YDEGEE. Between the trimmed V and J ends, which lost 0 bases and 0 bases, there was a span of 13 bases. The CDR3 coding sequence is TGTGCCAGCAGCTTGGGGGGGCAGAGATTAGCCAAAAACATTCAGTACTTC. Protein: CASSLGGQRLAKNIQYF.

This clonotype was observed a few times. The chain combines TRBV30 with TRBJ2-2; 8 positions agree with TRBD1. The ends lost 5 bases at V and 6 bases at J; junction bases unmatched: 5. Germline V gene lookup returns CDR1 GTSNPN and CDR2 SVGIG (reference sequence). The CDR3 sequence is 13 residues long. The CDR3 coding sequence is TGTGCCTGGCGAAGGACAGGGTCCGGGGAGCTGTTTTTT. Protein sequence: CAWRRTGSGELFF.

The genes are TRBV6-2 or TRBV6-3 and TRBJ1-2, with D possibly being TRBD1 (6 bases). The CDR3 runs to 14 residues. V was pared by 7 bases and J by 3 bases, with 15 bases between. Germline V lookup: CDR1 MNHEY, CDR2 SVGEGT. The DNA for the CDR3 is TGTGCCAGCACCCCTCCGGACAGATACTATGGCTACACCTTC. It yields the protein CASTPPDRYYGYTF.